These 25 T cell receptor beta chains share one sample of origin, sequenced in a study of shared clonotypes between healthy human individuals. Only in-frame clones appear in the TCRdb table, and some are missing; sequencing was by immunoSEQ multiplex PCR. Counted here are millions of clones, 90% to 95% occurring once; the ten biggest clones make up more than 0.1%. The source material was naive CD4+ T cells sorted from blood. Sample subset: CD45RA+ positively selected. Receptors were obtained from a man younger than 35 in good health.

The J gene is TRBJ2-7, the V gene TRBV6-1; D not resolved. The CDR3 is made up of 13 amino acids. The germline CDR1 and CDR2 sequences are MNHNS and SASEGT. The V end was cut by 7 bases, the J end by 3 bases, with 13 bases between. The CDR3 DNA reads TGTGCCAGCAAAAGACTTATTGGCTACGAGCAGTACTTC. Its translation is CASKRLIGYEQYF.

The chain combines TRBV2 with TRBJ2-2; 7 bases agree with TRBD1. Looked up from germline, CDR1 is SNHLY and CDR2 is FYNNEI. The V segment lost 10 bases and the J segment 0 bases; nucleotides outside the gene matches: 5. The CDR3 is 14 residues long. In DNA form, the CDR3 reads TGTGCCACCCACAGGGGATCGAACACCGGGGAGCTGTTTTTT. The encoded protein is CATHRGSNTGELFF.

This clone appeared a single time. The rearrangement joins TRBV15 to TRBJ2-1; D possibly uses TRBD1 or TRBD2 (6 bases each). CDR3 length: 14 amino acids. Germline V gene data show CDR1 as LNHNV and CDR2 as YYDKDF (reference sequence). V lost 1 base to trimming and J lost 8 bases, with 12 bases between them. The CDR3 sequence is CATSRAWGADEQFF. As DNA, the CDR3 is TGTGCCACCAGCAGAGCGTGGGGGGCAGATGAGCAGTTCTTC.

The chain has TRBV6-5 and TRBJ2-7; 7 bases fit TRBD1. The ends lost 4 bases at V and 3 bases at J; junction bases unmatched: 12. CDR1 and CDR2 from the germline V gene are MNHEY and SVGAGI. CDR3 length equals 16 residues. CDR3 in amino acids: CASSLLSGQPFYEQYF. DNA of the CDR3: TGTGCCAGCAGTTTGCTTTCGGGACAGCCTTTCTACGAGCAGTACTTC.

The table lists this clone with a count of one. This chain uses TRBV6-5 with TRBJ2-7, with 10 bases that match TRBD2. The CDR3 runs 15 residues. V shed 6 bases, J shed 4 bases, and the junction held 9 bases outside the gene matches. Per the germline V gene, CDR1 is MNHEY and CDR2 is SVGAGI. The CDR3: CASSRASGSMYEQYF. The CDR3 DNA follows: TGTGCCAGCAGCCGAGCTAGCGGGAGCATGTACGAGCAGTACTTC.

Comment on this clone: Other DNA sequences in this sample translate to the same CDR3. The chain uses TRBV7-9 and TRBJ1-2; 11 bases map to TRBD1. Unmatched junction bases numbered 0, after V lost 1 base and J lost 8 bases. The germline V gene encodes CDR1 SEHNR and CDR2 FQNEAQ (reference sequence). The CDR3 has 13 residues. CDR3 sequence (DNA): TGTGCCAGCAGCTTAGGGACAGGGGGCGGCTACACCTTC. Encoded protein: CASSLGTGGGYTF.

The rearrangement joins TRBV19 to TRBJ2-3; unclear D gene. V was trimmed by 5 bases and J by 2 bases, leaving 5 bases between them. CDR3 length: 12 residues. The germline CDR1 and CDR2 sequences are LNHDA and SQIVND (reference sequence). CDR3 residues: CASSANTDTQYF. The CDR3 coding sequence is TGTGCCAGTAGTGCCAACACAGATACGCAGTATTTT.

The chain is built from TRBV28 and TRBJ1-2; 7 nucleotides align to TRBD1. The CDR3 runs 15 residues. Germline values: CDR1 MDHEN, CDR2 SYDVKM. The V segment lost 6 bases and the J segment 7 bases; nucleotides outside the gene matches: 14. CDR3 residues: CASSYQGGAHVGYTF. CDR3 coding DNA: TGTGCCAGCAGCTACCAGGGGGGGGCGCATGTTGGCTACACCTTC.

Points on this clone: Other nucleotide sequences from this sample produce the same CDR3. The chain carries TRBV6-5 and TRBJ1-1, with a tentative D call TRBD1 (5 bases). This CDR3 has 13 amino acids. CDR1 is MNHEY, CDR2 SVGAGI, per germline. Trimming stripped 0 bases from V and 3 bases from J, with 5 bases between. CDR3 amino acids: CASSYSRDTEAFF. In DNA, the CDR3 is TGTGCCAGCAGTTACTCCAGGGACACTGAAGCTTTCTTT.

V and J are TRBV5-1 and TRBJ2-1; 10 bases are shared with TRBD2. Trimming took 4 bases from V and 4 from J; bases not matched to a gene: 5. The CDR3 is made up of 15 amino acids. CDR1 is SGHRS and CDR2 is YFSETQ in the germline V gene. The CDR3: CASSLELAGYNEQFF. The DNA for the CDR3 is TGCGCCAGCAGCCTTGAACTAGCGGGGTACAATGAGCAGTTCTTC.

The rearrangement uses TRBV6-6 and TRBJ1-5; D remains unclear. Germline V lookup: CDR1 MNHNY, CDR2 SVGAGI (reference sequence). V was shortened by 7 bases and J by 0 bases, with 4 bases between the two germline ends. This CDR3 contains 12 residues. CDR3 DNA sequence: TGTGCCAGCACAACTAGCAATCAGCCCCAGCATTTT. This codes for CASTTSNQPQHF.

CDR3 in DNA: TGTGCCAGCAGTATTCTCCCCGACTATAATTCACCCCTCCACTTT. Its translation is CASSILPDYNSPLHF. This chain joins TRBV27 and TRBJ1-6, with D uncertain. The CDR3 runs to 15 residues. Germline V CDR1 and CDR2: MNHEY, SMNVEV (reference sequence). Trimming removed 5 bases at V and 3 bases at J, with 11 bases between.

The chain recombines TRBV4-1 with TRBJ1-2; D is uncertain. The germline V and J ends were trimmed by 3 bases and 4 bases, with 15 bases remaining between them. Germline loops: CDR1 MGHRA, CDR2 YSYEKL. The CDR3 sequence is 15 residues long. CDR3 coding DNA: TGCGCCAGCAGCCATCCAGAACAGAGAGGCTATGGCTACACCTTC. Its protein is CASSHPEQRGYGYTF.

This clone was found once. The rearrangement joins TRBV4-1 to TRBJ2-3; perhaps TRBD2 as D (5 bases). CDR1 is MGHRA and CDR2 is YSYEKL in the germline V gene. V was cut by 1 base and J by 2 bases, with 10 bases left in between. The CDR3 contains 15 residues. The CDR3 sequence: CASSQVGMATDTQYF. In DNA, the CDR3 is TGCGCCAGCAGCCAAGTCGGGATGGCCACAGATACGCAGTATTTT.

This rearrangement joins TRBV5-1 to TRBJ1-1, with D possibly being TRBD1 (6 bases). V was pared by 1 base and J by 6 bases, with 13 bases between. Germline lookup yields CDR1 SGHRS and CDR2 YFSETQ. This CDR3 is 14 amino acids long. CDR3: CASSLTGLGAEAFF. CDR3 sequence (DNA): TGCGCCAGCAGCTTGACAGGGCTGGGTGCTGAAGCTTTCTTT. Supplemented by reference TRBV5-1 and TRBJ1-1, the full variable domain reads KAGVTQTPRYLIKTRGQQVTLSCSPISGHRSVSWYQQTPGQGLQFLFEYFSETQRNKGNFPGRFSGRQFSNSRSEMNVSTLELGDSALYLCASSLTGLGAEAFFGQGTRLTVV.

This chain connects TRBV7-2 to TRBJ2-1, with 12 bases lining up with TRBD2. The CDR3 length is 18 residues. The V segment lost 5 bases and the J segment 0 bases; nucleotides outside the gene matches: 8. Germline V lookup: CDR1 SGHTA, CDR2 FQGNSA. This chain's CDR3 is CASSQGLAGLSSYNEQFF. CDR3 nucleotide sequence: TGTGCCAGCAGCCAGGGACTAGCGGGCCTAAGCTCCTACAATGAGCAGTTCTTC. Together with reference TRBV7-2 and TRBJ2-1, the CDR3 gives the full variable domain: GAGVSQSPSNKVTEKGKDVELRCDPISGHTALYWYRQSLGQGLEFLIYFQGNSAPDKSGLPSDRFSAERTGGSVSTLTIQRTQQEDSAVYLCASSQGLAGLSSYNEQFFGPGTRLTVL.

Here the CDR3 reads CASSRGQLNTGELFF. The CDR3 DNA follows: TGTGCCAGTAGTAGGGGACAGTTAAACACCGGGGAGCTGTTTTTT. This chain links TRBV19 with TRBJ2-2; TRBD1 aligns across 7 bases. Germline CDR1 is LNHDA and CDR2 is SQIVND (reference sequence). The CDR3 is 15 amino acids. V lost 4 bases, J lost 2 bases, and 4 bases stayed unmatched.

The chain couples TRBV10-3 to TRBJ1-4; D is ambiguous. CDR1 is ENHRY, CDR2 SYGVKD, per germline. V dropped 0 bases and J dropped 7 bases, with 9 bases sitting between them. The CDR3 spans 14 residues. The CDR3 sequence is CAISESNGSEKLFF. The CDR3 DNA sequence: TGTGCCATCAGTGAGTCGAACGGGAGTGAAAAACTGTTTTTT.

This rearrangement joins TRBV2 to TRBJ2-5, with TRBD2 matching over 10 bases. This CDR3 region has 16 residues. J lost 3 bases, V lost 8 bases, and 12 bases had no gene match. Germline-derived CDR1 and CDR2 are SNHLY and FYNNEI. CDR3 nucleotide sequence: TGTGCCAGCGGGCAGCTAGCGGGGGTAGTGAAAGAGACCCAGTACTTC. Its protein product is CASGQLAGVVKETQYF.

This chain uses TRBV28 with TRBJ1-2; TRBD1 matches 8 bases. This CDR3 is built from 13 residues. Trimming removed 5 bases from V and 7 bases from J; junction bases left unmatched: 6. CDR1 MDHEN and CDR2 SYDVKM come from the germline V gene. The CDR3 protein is CASSVPGGSGYTF. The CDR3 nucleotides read TGTGCCAGCAGTGTCCCAGGGGGCTCTGGCTACACCTTC.

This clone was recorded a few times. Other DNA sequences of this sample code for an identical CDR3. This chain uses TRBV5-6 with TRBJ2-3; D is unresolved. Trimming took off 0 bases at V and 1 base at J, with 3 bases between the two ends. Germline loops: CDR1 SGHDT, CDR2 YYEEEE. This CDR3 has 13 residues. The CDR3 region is CASSLGGTDTQYF. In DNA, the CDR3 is TGTGCCAGCAGCTTGGGGGGCACAGATACGCAGTATTTT. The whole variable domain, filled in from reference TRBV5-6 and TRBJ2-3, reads DAGVTQSPTHLIKTRGQQVTLRCSPKSGHDTVSWYQQALGQGPQFIFQYYEEEERQRGNFPDRFSGHQFPNYSSELNVNALLLGDSALYLCASSLGGTDTQYFGPGTRLTVL.

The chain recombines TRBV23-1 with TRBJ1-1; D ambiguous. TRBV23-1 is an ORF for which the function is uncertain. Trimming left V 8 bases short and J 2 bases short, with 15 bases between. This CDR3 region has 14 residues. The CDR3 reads CASGVGGENTEAFF. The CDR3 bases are TGCGCCAGCGGAGTGGGTGGCGAAAACACTGAAGCTTTCTTT.

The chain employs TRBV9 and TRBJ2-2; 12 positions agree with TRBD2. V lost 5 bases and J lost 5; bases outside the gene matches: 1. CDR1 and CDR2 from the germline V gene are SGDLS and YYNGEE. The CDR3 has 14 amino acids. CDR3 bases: TGTGCCAGCAGACTAGCGGGAGGAACCGGGGAGCTGTTTTTT. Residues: CASRLAGGTGELFF.

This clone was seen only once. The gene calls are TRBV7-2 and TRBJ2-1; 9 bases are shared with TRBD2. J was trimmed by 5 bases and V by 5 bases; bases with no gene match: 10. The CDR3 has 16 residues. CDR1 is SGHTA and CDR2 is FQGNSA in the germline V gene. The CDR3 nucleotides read TGTGCCAGCAGCCTTAAAGCGGGAGGTTCCCACAATGAGCAGTTCTTC. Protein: CASSLKAGGSHNEQFF.

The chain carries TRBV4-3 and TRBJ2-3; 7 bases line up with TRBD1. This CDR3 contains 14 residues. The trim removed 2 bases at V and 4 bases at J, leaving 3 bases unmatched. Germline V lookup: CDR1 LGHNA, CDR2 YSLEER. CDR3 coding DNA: TGCGCCAGCAGCCAACGACAGGGACCAGATACGCAGTATTTT. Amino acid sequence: CASSQRQGPDTQYF.